The present entry profiles one T cell receptor (beta chain) with its context. Its antigen remains unknown. TCRdb recomputed calls from the RT-PCR reads with MiXCR, one row per CDR3 protein. In the table there are 300,000 to 350,000 distinct CDR3 sequences, 20% to 25% of which are singletons. This sample is part of a study of response to subunit inactivated influenza vaccine. Study findings and constraints: The authors put forward the suggestion that each seasonal influenza vaccination may bring in only a limited number of new T cells.

This CDR3 is built from 17 residues. Trimming took 1 base from V and 0 from J, leaving 13 bases between them. The germline CDR1 and CDR2 sequences are MNHEY and SMNVEV (reference sequence). The material was PBMCs from blood, obtained approximately 20 months after vaccination. The receptor's source is a man aged 50 to 75 who received an inactivated influenza vaccine. The chain has TRBV27 and TRBJ2-1, with no clear D. The CDR3 DNA is TGTGCCAGCAGTTTATTGGTCCTTAGGAGCTCCTACAATGAGCAGTTCTTC. Its translation is CASSLLVLRSSYNEQFF.